These T cell receptor beta chains were read from a single sample in a study of blood T cells in healthy people across ages. TCRdb used MiXCR to reprocess the 5' RACE reads, holding one entry per CDR3 protein. The sample carries around 850,000 distinct CDR3 sequences, 35% to 40% recorded once. The sample consisted of blood. Receptors were obtained from a man aged 18 to 29 in good health. Both conserved end residues are part of each CDR3. A D gene is named only where the DNA matches it firmly. Rows may omit the clone size; those that give it use once, few, many or a size class.

TRBV12-3/TRBV12-4,NA,TRBJ2-7,many,CASSTQGYSYEQYF,TGTGCCAGCAGTACCCAGGGTTACTCCTACGAGCAGTACTTC
TRBV28,NA,TRBJ1-4,NA,CASSLSEGTNEKLFF,TGTGCCAGCAGTTTATCGGAGGGAACTAATGAAAAACTGTTTTTT
TRBV27,NA,TRBJ1-2,NA,CASSVSSSNYGYTF,TGTGCCAGCAGTGTATCGAGCAGTAACTATGGCTACACCTTC
TRBV5-1,TRBD1,TRBJ2-2,NA,CASKPGQGTGELFF,TGCGCCAGCAAACCGGGACAGGGCACCGGGGAGCTGTTTTTT
TRBV6-6,NA,TRBJ1-1,NA,CAGSPLDTEAFF,TGTGCCGGCAGTCCTCTGGACACTGAAGCTTTCTTT
TRBV5-5,NA,TRBJ1-4,few,CASSRVAGIATNEKLFF,TGTGCCAGCAGCCGTGTTGCGGGAATCGCAACTAATGAAAAACTGTTTTTT
TRBV2,NA,TRBJ2-5,many,CASSRSQETQYF,TGTGCCAGCAGCCGCTCCCAAGAGACCCAGTACTTC
TRBV4-3,NA,TRBJ2-6,many,CASSQARTGANVLTF,TGCGCCAGCAGCCAAGCTCGTACTGGGGCCAACGTCCTGACTTTC
TRBV29-1,NA,TRBJ2-1,many,CSVEDPDTPRDEQFF,TGCAGCGTTGAAGACCCGGACACCCCAAGGGATGAGCAGTTCTTC
TRBV12-3/TRBV12-4,NA,TRBJ1-5,NA,CASTAWGEPQHF,TGTGCCAGCACCGCATGGGGCGAACCCCAGCATTTT
TRBV18,TRBD1,TRBJ2-1,NA,CASSQGQADSYNEQFF,TGTGCCAGCTCACAAGGACAGGCCGACTCCTACAATGAGCAGTTCTTC
TRBV10-2,TRBD1,TRBJ2-2,NA,CASSELGQGTGELFF,TGCGCCAGCAGTGAGTTGGGACAGGGCACCGGGGAGCTGTTTTTT
TRBV7-2,NA,TRBJ1-2,NA,CASSLDSGAVNYGYTF,TGTGCCAGCAGCCTGGACAGTGGGGCCGTTAACTATGGCTACACCTTC
TRBV12-3/TRBV12-4,NA,TRBJ2-7,NA,CASSFDPLQGGEQYF,TGTGCCAGCAGTTTTGATCCGTTACAAGGAGGCGAGCAGTACTTC
TRBV5-1,TRBD1,TRBJ2-1,NA,CASSFSGQGANEQFF,TGCGCCAGCAGCTTCTCGGGACAGGGGGCCAATGAGCAGTTCTTC
TRBV4-3,TRBD1,TRBJ2-7,NA,CASSQQTGRSYEQYF,TGCGCCAGCAGCCAACAGACAGGGCGTAGCTACGAGCAGTACTTC
TRBV20-1,NA,TRBJ2-7,NA,CSAREQVEQYF,TGCAGTGCTAGAGAACAGGTCGAGCAGTACTTC
TRBV6-5,NA,TRBJ2-7,many,CASSPGTPFSYEQYF,TGTGCCAGCAGTCCCGGGACGCCGTTCTCCTACGAGCAGTACTTC
TRBV25-1,TRBD2,TRBJ2-3,NA,CASSILAGGEDTQYF,TGTGCCAGCAGTATACTAGCGGGGGGAGAGGATACGCAGTATTTT
TRBV7-2,NA,TRBJ2-1,few,CASSSNTGEVQQFF,TGTGCCAGCAGCTCGAACACAGGGGAGGTACAGCAGTTCTTC
TRBV14,NA,TRBJ2-3,few,CASSQGYTDTQYF,TGTGCCAGCAGCCAGGGCTACACAGATACGCAGTATTTT
TRBV25-1,NA,TRBJ2-5,NA,CASSPPLGMGEAQYF,TGTGCCAGCAGTCCACCGTTGGGGATGGGAGAGGCCCAGTACTTC
TRBV20-1,NA,TRBJ2-5,NA,CSAREGWVNEQYF,TGCAGTGCTAGAGAGGGGTGGGTCAATGAGCAGTACTTC
TRBV5-1,TRBD1,TRBJ2-5,NA,CASRETGGSEETQYF,TGCGCCAGCAGGGAGACAGGGGGATCGGAAGAGACCCAGTACTTC
TRBV13,TRBD1,TRBJ2-1,NA,CASSFPRQGNEQFF,TGTGCCAGCAGCTTCCCGAGACAGGGTAATGAGCAGTTCTTC
TRBV29-1,NA,TRBJ1-2,NA,CSAEAGTDYGYTF,TGCAGCGCTGAGGCCGGGACCGACTATGGCTACACCTTC
TRBV24-1,TRBD1,TRBJ2-1,few,CATSDSWTGPTSYNEQFF,TGTGCCACCAGTGATTCCTGGACAGGCCCTACCTCCTACAATGAGCAGTTCTTC
TRBV20-1,NA,TRBJ2-3,NA,CSVWKEQMSDTQYF,TGCAGTGTTTGGAAGGAGCAAATGTCAGATACGCAGTATTTT
TRBV25-1,NA,TRBJ2-7,NA,CASSSGRWYEQYF,TGTGCCAGCAGCTCGGGCAGGTGGTACGAGCAGTACTTC
TRBV7-8,NA,TRBJ1-5,few,CASSLSYSNQPQHF,TGTGCCAGCAGCTTGAGTTATAGCAATCAGCCCCAGCATTTT
TRBV20-1,TRBD2,TRBJ2-7,few,CSAPAGASYNEQYF,TGCAGTGCGCCAGCGGGGGCTTCCTACAATGAGCAGTACTTC
TRBV3-1,TRBD1,TRBJ1-2,few,CASSQQTGYGYTF,TGTGCCAGCAGCCAGCAGACAGGGTACGGCTACACCTTC
TRBV2,NA,TRBJ1-6,few,CASSELRINSPLHF,TGTGCCAGCAGTGAACTACGGATTAATTCACCCCTCCACTTT
TRBV7-2,NA,TRBJ2-5,many,CASSSDRLHRQETQYF,TGTGCCAGCAGCTCCGACAGACTCCACCGCCAAGAGACCCAGTACTTC